Below, one T cell receptor (beta chain) is given with its context. Antigen specificity is unknown. The data are from a study of beta chain features in type 1 diabetes. Study findings and constraints: All four CD4+ subsets of Type 1 diabetes patients contained TCRB CDR3s that were moderately but significantly shorter.

cDNA synthesis used the whole RNA isolate, giving expressed TCRB sequences. Profiled with immunoSEQ multiplex PCR; TCRdb holds only in-frame clones, not every one. The sample carries some 900,000 clones, around a sixth recorded once. Purity above 98% was achieved in all sorted populations. V gave up 2 bases and J gave up 3 bases, with 13 bases separating them. In germline, CDR1 is SGHTA, CDR2 FQGNSA. CDR3 size: 15 residues. This chain links TRBV7-2 with TRBJ1-1, with D perhaps TRBD1 (5 bases). The sequencing input was naive CD4+ T cells from blood. The sequence came from a woman aged 18-29 years in good health. In nucleotides, the CDR3 is TGTGCCAGCAGCTTAAGATTCAGGGTGGACACTGAAGCTTTCTTT. Translated, it gives CASSLRFRVDTEAFF.